This TCR beta chain was recorded in a study of T cells in Graves' hyperthyroidism and ophthalmopathy. Uncontrolled infection, other autoimmune disease, pregnancy or lactation barred patients from enrollment. Diagnosing involved the use of clinical symptoms, serum thyroxine and TRAb, thyroid ultrasound and orbital computed tomography. Fresh peripheral blood, roughly 9.6 ml, was the source of the PBMCs. Overall study results and limits: Ophthalmopathy, as predicted by the model, came a median about seven months after the prediction.

V dropped 6 bases and J dropped 2; count of bases not matched to a gene: 10. Germline V lookup: CDR1 DFQATT, CDR2 SNEGSKA (reference sequence). The CDR3 is 14 residues long. This clonotype was picked up many times. Its antigen is unidentified. Amplified regions were TCR beta CDR3 sequences from RNA transcripts. A set of HTBI primers served as the primers for a first-round RT-PCR of the TCR CDR3. TCRdb itself ran the multiplex PCR reads through MiXCR, one entry per CDR3 protein. This sample has around 440,000 distinct CDR3 sequences, with 15% to 18% found just once. The receptor was derived from a woman younger than 35 with Graves' hyperthyroidism. Sequencing was done on a sample of blood. The V gene is TRBV20-1, the J gene TRBJ2-7; 7 bases fit TRBD2. CDR3 loop: CSARGGGITYEQYF. The CDR3 DNA reads as TGCAGTGCCCGTGGGGGGGGGATTACCTACGAGCAGTACTTC.